These 7 T cell receptor beta chains were all obtained from the same sample, sequenced in a study of blood T cell repertoires in COVID-19. Assay used: immunoSEQ multiplex PCR; TCRdb lists only in-frame clones, some missing. Of tens of thousands of clones listed, around 82% are singletons. Material: peripheral blood. The receptors originated from a human donor in a cohort sampled during active COVID-19.

This clone was seen a single time. The V and J genes are TRBV9 and TRBJ2-3; 9 nucleotides match TRBD2. Trimming at V came to 3 bases and at J to 4 bases, leaving 9 bases not matched to a gene. The germline gives CDR1 SGDLS, CDR2 YYNGEE. This CDR3 is built from 16 residues. The CDR3 sequence: CASSALPGLAPDTQYF. CDR3 DNA: TGTGCCAGCAGCGCCCTGCCGGGACTAGCTCCAGATACGCAGTATTTT.

The genes are TRBV30 and TRBJ2-7, with TRBD1 matching over 9 bases. V dropped 8 bases and J dropped 6; count of bases not matched to a gene: 17. This CDR3 comprises 15 residues. Germline CDR1 and CDR2: GTSNPN and SVGIG (reference sequence). The CDR3 DNA sequence: TGTGCCGCCTACTATAGGGGACAGGGTCTAATCGAGCAGTACTTC. This translates into CAAYYRGQGLIEQYF.

The V call is TRBV29-1, the J call TRBJ2-1; TRBD1 matches 12 bases. The CDR3 has 14 residues. Germline values: CDR1 SQVTM, CDR2 ANQGSEA. V was pared by 7 bases and J by 7 bases, with 8 bases of the junction left unmatched. The CDR3 coding sequence is TGCAGCGCCCCGGGACAGGGGGCGGCTAATGAGCAGTTCTTC. It specifies CSAPGQGAANEQFF.

This chain connects TRBV25-1 to TRBJ2-1, with TRBD1 matching over 9 bases. Germline V gene lookup returns CDR1 MGHDK and CDR2 SYGVNS. CDR3 length: 16 residues. J was trimmed by 7 bases and V by 2 bases; bases with no gene match: 9. CDR3 sequence reads: CASSEISGQGRNEQFF. The CDR3 nucleotides are TGTGCCAGCAGTGAAATATCCGGACAGGGGAGGAATGAGCAGTTCTTC. Combining the CDR3 with reference TRBV25-1 and TRBJ2-1 gives the whole variable domain EADIYQTPRYLVIGTGKKITLECSQTMGHDKMYWYQQDPGMELHLIHYSYGVNSTEKGDLSSESTVSRIRTEHFPLTLESARPSHTSQYLCASSEISGQGRNEQFFGPGTRLTVL.

The rearrangement links TRBV19 to TRBJ1-2, with D maybe TRBD1 (5 bases). The V end lost 2 bases, the J end lost 1 base, and 14 bases lay between the germline ends. The germline V gene has CDR1 LNHDA and CDR2 SQIVND (reference sequence). This CDR3 is 16 amino acids long. CDR3 region: CASSISSTAYNYGYTF. The CDR3, as DNA: TGTGCCAGTAGTATATCCTCGACAGCATATAACTATGGCTACACCTTC.

This chain joins TRBV2 and TRBJ2-1, with a tentative D call TRBD1 (6 bases). This CDR3 comprises 16 residues. CDR1 SNHLY and CDR2 FYNNEI come from the germline V gene. V was shortened by 7 bases and J by 5 bases, with 21 bases between the two germline ends. The CDR3 reads CASTHLPQGLDNEQFF. In DNA form, the CDR3 reads TGTGCCAGCACCCACCTCCCCCAGGGGCTGGACAATGAGCAGTTCTTC.

The CDR3 spells CASSLRPGLVSDTQYF. The CDR3 DNA reads as TGCGCCAGCAGCTTAAGACCGGGACTAGTGTCAGATACGCAGTATTTT. The chain carries TRBV5-1 and TRBJ2-3; 8 bases are a match to TRBD2. V was pared by 2 bases and J by 4 bases, with 9 bases of the junction left unmatched. In germline, CDR1 is SGHRS, CDR2 YFSETQ. CDR3 length equals 16 residues.